The entry below gives a single T cell receptor (beta chain) sequence along with its context. The antigen is undetermined. The data originate from a study of cytomegalovirus exposure and HLA in healthy donors. Study outcomes and limitations: The dataset shows that most TCR sequences were rare, while some public TCRs occurred in many donors. Previously analyzed data showed that most TCR beta V segments were productive at a frequency of about 90% or about 30%. An ancestry cluster, one associated with Asian ancestry, reportedly showed fewer N-insertions than the 666-donor mean in a later analysis.

The primer mix had 60 Vbeta and 13 Jbeta primers. The repertoire was sequenced with immunoSEQ multiplex PCR; TCRdb's copy has only in-frame clones and lacks some. The table has around 210,000 clones, approximately 85% seen once; the top ten hold about 0.25%. The CDR3 extends over 13 amino acids. Germline V gene lookup returns CDR1 SGHTA and CDR2 FQGNSA. Trimming took off 4 bases at V and 3 bases at J, with 9 bases between the two ends. The specimen sequenced was PBMCs. This sequence was found in a girl aged 2 to 10 in good health and CMV-seronegative. The chain couples TRBV7-2 to TRBJ1-2, with a weak D call TRBD1 (5 bases). The CDR3: CASSSGTHYGYTF. The CDR3 bases are TGTGCCAGCAGCTCGGGGACTCACTATGGCTACACCTTC.